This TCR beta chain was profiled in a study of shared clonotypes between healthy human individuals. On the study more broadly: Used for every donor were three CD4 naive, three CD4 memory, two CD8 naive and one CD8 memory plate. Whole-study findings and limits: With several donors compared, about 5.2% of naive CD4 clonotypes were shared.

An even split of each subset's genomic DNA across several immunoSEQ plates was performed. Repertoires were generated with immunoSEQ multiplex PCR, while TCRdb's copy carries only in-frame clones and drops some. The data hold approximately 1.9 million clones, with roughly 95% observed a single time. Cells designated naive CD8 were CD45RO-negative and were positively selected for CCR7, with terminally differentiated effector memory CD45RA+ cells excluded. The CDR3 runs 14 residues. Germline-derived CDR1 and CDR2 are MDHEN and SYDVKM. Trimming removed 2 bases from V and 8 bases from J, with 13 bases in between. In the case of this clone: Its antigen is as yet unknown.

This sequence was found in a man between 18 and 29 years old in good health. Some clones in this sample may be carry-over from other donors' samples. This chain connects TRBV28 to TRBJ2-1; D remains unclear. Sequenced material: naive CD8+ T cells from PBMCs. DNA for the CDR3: TGTGCCAGCAGTTTAAGCTCGAGTACCCATGAGCAGTTCTTC. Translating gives CASSLSSSTHEQFF.